Each of the 31 T cell receptor beta chains below was sequenced from the same sample in a study of T cell clonotyping in hematopoietic cell transplantation (dated by TCRdb to the early 2020s). Library method: the immunoSEQ multiplex PCR assay. Drawn from immuneACCESS, this table holds only the in-frame rearrangements with V and J called that TCRdb kept. Clones are partly lost; checked studies trace under half to an unresolved V gene and leave the rest unexplained. The sample contains 16,000 or so clones, 93% of them found a single time. Clones ranked in the top ten supply 1.8% of the sample. Taken with the paper, the label for time point translates to: recipient sample about 28 days before transplant, after cytoreduction. The sequenced sample was peripheral blood mononuclear cells, obtained before stem cell transplant. All receptors derive from a man between 18 and 29 years old with biphenotypic leukemia. Some clones in this sample may be carry-over from other donors' samples.

The chain carries TRBV30 and TRBJ1-2; D is perhaps TRBD1 (6 bases). CDR3 length: 13 residues. The V gene's germline CDR1 is GTSNPN and CDR2 SVGIG (reference sequence). Trimming removed 4 bases from V and 3 bases from J, with 12 bases in between. The CDR3 DNA sequence: TGTGCCTGGATAACAGGGTCGGACTATGGCTACACCTTC. It specifies CAWITGSDYGYTF.

The chain couples TRBV30 to TRBJ2-2, with 10 bases lining up with TRBD2. The CDR3 runs to 21 residues. From germline, CDR1 is GTSNPN and CDR2 SVGIG (reference sequence). The V segment lost 0 bases and the J segment 6 bases; nucleotides outside the gene matches: 22. CDR3 sequence (DNA): TGTGCCTGGAGTGTAGGCCCTTATCTAGCGGGGGAACAACCAGTGGCCGGGGAGCTGTTTTTT. Residues: CAWSVGPYLAGEQPVAGELFF.

This chain connects TRBV4-3 to TRBJ2-7, with 9 bases aligning to TRBD2. V shed 4 bases, J shed 5 bases, and the junction held 3 bases outside the gene matches. Germline CDR1 and CDR2: LGHNA and YSLEER. The CDR3 has 13 amino acids. For the CDR3, the DNA is TGCGCCAGCAGCCTGGGACTAGCCCACGAGCAGTACTTC. Translation: CASSLGLAHEQYF.

The V call is TRBV5-1, the J call TRBJ1-1; 7 bases are a match to TRBD1. J was trimmed by 7 bases and V by 0 bases; bases with no gene match: 6. Germline CDR1 reads SGHRS; CDR2 reads YFSETQ. CDR3 length: 14 amino acids. The CDR3 DNA reads TGCGCCAGCAGCTTGGAGGGCCGGGACAGTGAAGCTTTCTTT. Translation gives CASSLEGRDSEAFF.

This clone was recorded only once. This chain's CDR3 is CASSLHEWELNTGELFF. The CDR3 nucleotides are TGTGCCAGCAGCTTACATGAATGGGAACTGAACACCGGGGAGCTGTTTTTT. The V gene is TRBV7-8, the J gene TRBJ2-2; no definite D call. Between the trimmed V and J ends, which lost 2 bases and 1 base, there was a span of 14 bases. CDR1 and CDR2 (germline): SGHVS, FQNEAQ. The CDR3 has 17 residues.

The rearrangement links TRBV30 to TRBJ1-2; the match to TRBD1 covers 11 bases. From germline, CDR1 is GTSNPN and CDR2 SVGIG (reference sequence). The CDR3 is 14 amino acids. Unmatched junction bases numbered 9, after V lost 4 bases and J lost 8 bases. CDR3 coding DNA: TGTGCCTGGACCACCGGACAGGGGGCTGAGGGCTACACCTTC. As protein: CAWTTGQGAEGYTF.

The chain employs TRBV5-8 and TRBJ1-5; a weak D match, TRBD1 (6 bases). Trimming removed 5 bases from V and 5 bases from J, with 20 bases in between. Germline CDR1 and CDR2: SGHTS and YDEGEE. CDR3 length: 16 residues. CDR3 residues: CASSSLQGRGDQPQHF. As DNA, the CDR3 is TGTGCCAGCAGTTCACTTCAGGGGCGCGGGGATCAGCCCCAGCATTTT.

The J gene is TRBJ1-2, the V gene TRBV6-1, with D tentatively TRBD1 (6 bases). The CDR3 totals 14 residues. Germline CDR1 is MNHNS and CDR2 is SASEGT. V lost 5 bases, J lost 4 bases, and 14 bases lay in between. CDR3: CASSSPDRSYGYTF. As DNA, the CDR3 is TGTGCCAGCAGTTCCCCGGACAGATCCTATGGCTACACCTTC.

The chain recombines TRBV5-1 with TRBJ2-2; 7 nucleotides align to TRBD2. CDR1 and CDR2 from the germline V gene are SGHRS and YFSETQ. The CDR3 consists of 16 residues. The junction had 11 bases not matched to a gene; V was cut back by 4 bases and J by 5 bases. Written as DNA, the CDR3 is TGCGCCAGCAGCCCCTTGACGGGGGGTGGGACCGGGGAGCTGTTTTTT. Translating gives CASSPLTGGGTGELFF. Using reference TRBV5-1 and TRBJ2-2 for the parts outside the CDR3, the full variable domain is KAGVTQTPRYLIKTRGQQVTLSCSPISGHRSVSWYQQTPGQGLQFLFEYFSETQRNKGNFPGRFSGRQFSNSRSEMNVSTLELGDSALYLCASSPLTGGGTGELFFGEGSRLTVL.

J is TRBJ2-1 and V is TRBV6-1; 8 bases are shared with TRBD1. The CDR3 extends over 14 amino acids. V shed 3 bases, J shed 4 bases, and the junction held 2 bases outside the gene matches. Germline CDR1 MNHNS, CDR2 SASEGT. For the CDR3, the DNA is TGTGCCAGCAGTGAGGGACAGGTGTACAATGAGCAGTTCTTC. Protein product: CASSEGQVYNEQFF.

V gene TRBV6-5 combines with J gene TRBJ2-7; 9 bases match TRBD2. The CDR3 is 15 residues long. The trim removed 2 bases at V and 0 bases at J, leaving 2 bases unmatched. From germline, CDR1 is MNHEY and CDR2 SVGAGI. The CDR3 region is CASSYQLAGSYEQYF. Written as DNA, the CDR3 is TGTGCCAGCAGTTACCAACTAGCGGGCTCCTACGAGCAGTACTTC.

This clone was seen a single time. This rearrangement joins TRBV5-6 to TRBJ2-7; 8 bases are shared with TRBD2. CDR3 size: 14 residues. The V segment lost 2 bases and the J segment 3 bases; nucleotides outside the gene matches: 4. The V gene's germline CDR1 is SGHDT and CDR2 YYEEEE. CDR3 in DNA: TGTGCCAGCAGCTTCGGGAGGGGGTTCTACGAGCAGTACTTC. It specifies CASSFGRGFYEQYF. Based on the CDR3 plus reference TRBV5-6 and TRBJ2-7, the full variable domain is DAGVTQSPTHLIKTRGQQVTLRCSPKSGHDTVSWYQQALGQGPQFIFQYYEEEERQRGNFPDRFSGHQFPNYSSELNVNALLLGDSALYLCASSFGRGFYEQYFGPGTRLTVT.

J is TRBJ2-3 and V is TRBV29-1; the match to TRBD2 covers 9 bases. CDR3 length equals 17 residues. The germline V gene has CDR1 SQVTM and CDR2 ANQGSEA. J was trimmed by 0 bases and V by 0 bases; bases with no gene match: 7. The CDR3, as DNA: TGCAGCGTTGAAGATCTAGCGGGGCGACAAAGCACAGATACGCAGTATTTT. The encoded protein is CSVEDLAGRQSTDTQYF.

The chain joins TRBV2 to TRBJ2-5; TRBD1 aligns across 10 bases. Trimming at V came to 3 bases and at J to 4 bases, leaving 2 bases not matched to a gene. Germline CDR1 SNHLY, CDR2 FYNNEI. The CDR3 sequence is 14 residues long. Here the CDR3 DNA reads TGTGCCAGCAGTGACAGACAGGGGGCAGAGACCCAGTACTTC. Its translation: CASSDRQGAETQYF.

The chain couples TRBV9 to TRBJ2-1; 8 nucleotides line up with TRBD2. CDR1 and CDR2 from the germline V gene are SGDLS and YYNGEE. CDR3 length: 13 amino acids. Trimming took 4 bases from V and 5 from J; bases not matched to a gene: 2. The CDR3 loop reads CASSRLANNEQFF. CDR3 sequence (DNA): TGTGCCAGCAGCAGACTAGCGAACAATGAGCAGTTCTTC.

This CDR3 is CASSSTKEGGGQPQHF. In nucleotides, the CDR3 is TGTGCCAGCAGCTCGACTAAAGAAGGGGGCGGACAGCCCCAGCATTTT. The genes are TRBV5-6 and TRBJ1-5; TRBD1 aligns across 7 bases. V lost 3 bases, J lost 7 bases, and 13 bases stayed unmatched. The CDR3 extends over 16 amino acids. Germline loops: CDR1 SGHDT, CDR2 YYEEEE.

This chain joins TRBV5-6 and TRBJ1-1, with 8 bases identical to TRBD1. The trim removed 6 bases at V and 1 base at J, leaving 2 bases unmatched. The germline CDR1 and CDR2 sequences are SGHDT and YYEEEE. The CDR3 is 13 amino acids. The CDR3 loop reads CASIGTGNTEAFF. CDR3 bases: TGTGCCAGCATCGGGACAGGGAACACTGAAGCTTTCTTT.

CDR3 amino acids: CASSSLYSDRGQYEQYF. In nucleotides, the CDR3 is TGCGCCAGCAGCTCCCTTTATAGCGACAGGGGGCAGTACGAGCAGTACTTC. The rearrangement links TRBV5-1 to TRBJ2-7, with 10 bases identical to TRBD1. The V gene's germline CDR1 is SGHRS and CDR2 YFSETQ. V gave up 3 bases and J gave up 4 bases; unmatched junction bases: 13. The CDR3 sequence is 17 residues long.

Note on this clone: Other nucleotide sequences from this sample produce the same CDR3. The chain couples TRBV5-4 to TRBJ2-3; D gene ambiguous. The CDR3 consists of 13 residues. V lost 0 bases and J 0 bases, leaving 2 bases between the germline ends. Per germline, CDR1 SGHNT and CDR2 YYREEE (reference sequence). CDR3 loop: CASSLASTDTQYF. Written as DNA, the CDR3 is TGTGCCAGCAGCTTGGCTAGCACAGATACGCAGTATTTT.

This clone came up once. The CDR3 spells CASSQELDSVEPLHF. The CDR3 region has the DNA TGCGCCAGCAGCCAAGAGTTGGACAGTGTGGAGCCCCTCCACTTT. The chain uses TRBV4-3 and TRBJ1-6, with TRBD1 as a possible D gene (6 bases). Germline V gives CDR1 LGHNA, CDR2 YSLEER. V was cut by 0 bases and J by 13 bases, with 16 bases left in between. The CDR3 sequence is 15 residues long.

The rearrangement joins TRBV7-2 to TRBJ1-5, with D unresolved. The CDR3 covers 13 residues. With 3 bases removed from V and 5 bases from J, the gap between germline ends came to 8 bases. Germline values: CDR1 SGHTA, CDR2 FQGNSA. The CDR3 is CASSFGVHQPQHF. CDR3 nucleotide sequence: TGTGCCAGCAGCTTCGGGGTCCATCAGCCCCAGCATTTT.

The CDR3 reads CSVDRGISTDTQYF. CDR3 DNA sequence: TGCAGCGTTGATCGGGGGATTAGCACAGATACGCAGTATTTT. The V gene is TRBV29-1, the J gene TRBJ2-3; possibly TRBD2 for D (6 bases). Germline assignment: CDR1 SQVTM and CDR2 ANQGSEA. Between the trimmed V and J ends, which lost 3 bases and 0 bases, there was a span of 10 bases. The length of the CDR3 is 14 residues.

This clone has only one observation. The CDR3 DNA reads as TGTGCCAGCCCGTCGGGACAGCCTAGCACAGATACGCAGTATTTT. This encodes CASPSGQPSTDTQYF. The J gene is TRBJ2-3, the V gene TRBV21-1; the table's D call TRBD1 went unverified against the DNA. TRBV21-1 is a documented pseudogene. The CDR3 length is 15 residues.

The chain links TRBV5-1 to TRBJ1-6; D remains ambiguous. Germline CDR1 reads SGHRS; CDR2 reads YFSETQ. V was pared by 7 bases and J by 9 bases, with 20 bases between. The length of the CDR3 is 15 residues. CDR3 residues: CASSASGTAGSPLHF. The CDR3 DNA is TGCGCCAGCTCAGCTTCGGGAACGGCTGGTTCACCCCTCCACTTT.

This chain links TRBV11-2 with TRBJ2-7; TRBD1 is a possible D gene (5 bases). CDR1 is SGHAT, CDR2 FQNNGV, per germline. There are 14 residues in the CDR3. Trimming removed 7 bases from V and 6 bases from J, with 19 bases in between. In nucleotides, the CDR3 is TGTGCCAGCAAGGGGCAACGTGTACCCGGCGAGCAGTACTTC. Protein product: CASKGQRVPGEQYF.

The chain is built from TRBV4-3 and TRBJ2-5; a weak D match, TRBD2 (6 bases). With 2 bases removed from V and 5 bases from J, the gap between germline ends came to 21 bases. In germline, CDR1 is LGHNA, CDR2 YSLEER. This CDR3 has 17 residues. CDR3 DNA: TGCGCCAGCAGCCAATCGCCCCCCTTGGGCCGGGGGGAGACCCAGTACTTC. Its translation: CASSQSPPLGRGETQYF.

The chain employs TRBV7-2 and TRBJ2-3, with no clear D. CDR3 length: 15 residues. The V and J ends lost 4 bases and 6 bases respectively, with 17 bases between them. Germline V gene lookup returns CDR1 SGHTA and CDR2 FQGNSA. CDR3 coding DNA: TGTGCCAGCAGCTCCCGCAGTAGTGGGGTCGATACGCAGTATTTT. Translation gives CASSSRSSGVDTQYF.

The genes are TRBV10-3 and TRBJ2-1; 7 bases are shared with TRBD2. There are 15 residues in the CDR3. The V and J ends lost 4 bases and 0 bases, in that order; junction bases with no gene match: 3. CDR1 is ENHRY, CDR2 SYGVKD, per germline. The CDR3 nucleotides read TGTGCCATCAGTGGGGGCGGGGGCTCCTACAATGAGCAGTTCTTC. The encoded protein is CAISGGGGSYNEQFF.

The CDR3 DNA reads as TGTGCCAGTAGTATAGGTGAGGGGACGGGCGAGCAGTACTTC. This codes for CASSIGEGTGEQYF. V is TRBV19 and J is TRBJ2-7; D is perhaps TRBD1 or TRBD2 (5 bases each). The CDR3 length is 14 residues. CDR1 LNHDA and CDR2 SQIVND come from the germline V gene (reference sequence). Trimming cost V 1 base and J 6 bases, with 13 bases left between them.

The chain carries TRBV4-1 and TRBJ1-6; possibly TRBD1 for D (5 bases). The CDR3 loop spans 14 amino acids. Germline lookup yields CDR1 MGHRA and CDR2 YSYEKL. Trimming pared 3 bases from V and 6 bases from J, leaving 9 bases between. CDR3 nucleotide sequence: TGCGCCAGCAGCCACACCGGGACTAATTCACCCCTCCACTTT. Protein sequence: CASSHTGTNSPLHF.

In regard to this clone: This specimen includes other DNA sequences encoding the same CDR3. The gene calls are TRBV5-6 and TRBJ1-2; D gene ambiguous. The CDR3 is made up of 13 amino acids. Trimming took 2 bases from V and 4 from J, leaving 9 bases between them. The V gene's germline CDR1 is SGHDT and CDR2 YYEEEE. In DNA, the CDR3 is TGTGCCAGCAGCTTTGGCAGATCCTATGGCTACACCTTC. This translates into CASSFGRSYGYTF.